The 9 T cell receptor beta chains listed next were all sequenced from one sample in a study of T cell responses to AZD1222 COVID-19 vaccine (dated by TCRdb to about 2021). In the paper's terms, the time point label means: baseline before first vaccination. Library generation was performed with the immunoSEQ multiplex PCR assay. TCRdb carries this immuneACCESS record with in-frame sequences only. Its versions omit some clonotypes, under half of them owing to an unresolved V gene in the studies checked, with the rest unexplained. This sample lists some 140,000 clones; 92% were detected once. Roughly 3.1% of the sample belongs to the ten largest clones. Sequenced here: peripheral blood, sampled on day 0 of AZD1222 vaccination. Receptor source: an adult in good health.

This chain connects TRBV18 to TRBJ1-2, with a weak D call TRBD1 (5 bases). With 8 bases removed from V and 4 bases from J, the gap between germline ends came to 14 bases. Germline V gene sequence: CDR1 KGHSH, CDR2 LQKENI. The CDR3 runs 13 residues. CDR3 bases: TGTGCCAGCCCGACGCCGGGGGGCTATGGCTACACCTTC. This encodes CASPTPGGYGYTF.

The chain couples TRBV27 to TRBJ2-3; 7 nucleotides align to TRBD2. This CDR3 contains 15 residues. The V segment lost 3 bases and the J segment 0 bases; nucleotides outside the gene matches: 3. CDR1 MNHEY and CDR2 SMNVEV come from the germline V gene (reference sequence). The CDR3 sequence is CASSFIGGSTDTQYF. CDR3 in DNA: TGTGCCAGCAGTTTTATCGGGGGGAGCACAGATACGCAGTATTTT.

The chain combines TRBV19 with TRBJ2-3; 7 positions agree with TRBD2. V was clipped by 6 bases and J by 4 bases; unmatched bases: 10. CDR3 size: 15 residues. Germline V gene sequence: CDR1 LNHDA, CDR2 SQIVND (reference sequence). CDR3 in DNA: TGTGCCAGTAGGCTGGACGGACTAGAGGCAGATACGCAGTATTTT. Protein: CASRLDGLEADTQYF.

The chain has TRBV7-9 and TRBJ2-6; 9 positions agree with TRBD1. Per germline, CDR1 SEHNR and CDR2 FQNEAQ (reference sequence). The CDR3 extends over 19 amino acids. Trimming at V came to 5 bases and at J to 0 bases, leaving 11 bases not matched to a gene. The DNA of the CDR3 is TGTGCCAGCAGCAACCCCGGGACAGGGTTTTACTCTGGGGCCAACGTCCTGACTTTC. Encoded protein: CASSNPGTGFYSGANVLTF.

The chain couples TRBV28 to TRBJ1-3, with D possibly being TRBD1 (5 bases). The germline V gene encodes CDR1 MDHEN and CDR2 SYDVKM. The CDR3 has 11 amino acids. V lost 6 bases to trimming and J lost 10 bases, with 10 bases between them. The CDR3 sequence: CASSTGGTIYF. CDR3 in DNA: TGTGCCAGCAGCACCGGGGGTACCATATATTTT.

CDR3 sequence (DNA): TGTGCCACCAGCCCCCCGACAGGGGGAGCTTTCTTT. It codes for CATSPPTGGAFF. This sequence joins TRBV15 and TRBJ1-1, with 9 bases identical to TRBD1. The germline V gene encodes CDR1 LNHNV and CDR2 YYDKDF (reference sequence). The CDR3 totals 12 residues. V lost 5 bases to trimming and J lost 10 bases; unmatched junction nucleotides: 5.

V gene TRBV18 combines with J gene TRBJ2-2; TRBD2 aligns across 8 bases. The CDR3 is 15 residues long. V lost 5 bases to trimming and J lost 2 bases; unmatched junction nucleotides: 4. The germline gives CDR1 KGHSH, CDR2 LQKENI. The CDR3 nucleotides read TGTGCCAGCTCAAGAACTAGCGGAAACACCGGGGAGCTGTTTTTT. Amino acids: CASSRTSGNTGELFF.

The chain combines TRBV2 with TRBJ1-6, with a weak D call TRBD1 (5 bases). V lost 6 bases to trimming and J lost 13 bases, with 16 bases between them. There are 13 residues in the CDR3. Germline CDR1 SNHLY, CDR2 FYNNEI. The CDR3 loop is CASRRDSRGPLHF. For the CDR3, the DNA is TGTGCCAGCAGACGGGACTCCCGGGGGCCCCTCCACTTT. Variable domain in full (rest from reference TRBV2 and TRBJ1-6): EPEVTQTPSHQVTQMGQEVILRCVPISNHLYFYWYRQILGQKVEFLVSFYNNEISEKSEIFDDQFSVERPDGSNFTLKIRSTKLEDSAMYFCASRRDSRGPLHFGNGTRLTVT.

The chain recombines TRBV5-1 with TRBJ2-2; 7 nucleotides match TRBD1. The CDR3 runs to 15 residues. Germline CDR1 reads SGHRS; CDR2 reads YFSETQ. J gave up 2 bases and V 4 bases, and 5 bases lay outside the gene matches. CDR3 sequence reads: CASSPGQRNTGELFF. CDR3 DNA sequence: TGCGCCAGCAGCCCGGGACAGAGAAACACCGGGGAGCTGTTTTTT.